The entry below gives a single T cell receptor beta chain sequence along with its context. This sample was taken from a study of blood T cells in healthy people across ages. Together with a sample-barcoded 5' primer, a J-beta primer mix was included in a second PCR lasting roughly 6 to 12 cycles. TCRdb independently ran MiXCR on the 5' RACE reads; one entry per CDR3 protein. The sample includes 600,000 to 850,000 distinct CDR3 sequences, about 42% seen only once; the top ten take roughly 20%. The specimen was blood. The clonotype comes from a woman in her sixties or seventies in good health.

CDR3 DNA sequence: TGCGCCAGCAGCCCCCCACCAGAAAACACCGGGGAGCTGTTTTTT. Encoded protein: CASSPPPENTGELFF. J is TRBJ2-2 and V is TRBV5-1, with unresolved D. Between the trimmed V and J ends, which lost 4 bases and 2 bases, there was a span of 12 bases. The CDR3 totals 15 residues. CDR1 SGHRS and CDR2 YFSETQ come from the germline V gene.